These 3 T cell receptor beta chains were all obtained from the same sample, sequenced in a study of T-cell reconstitution after alpha-beta-depleted transplantation in children. Researchers prepared the TCRbeta library using unique molecular identifiers, the study reports. From the PCR reads, TCRdb called clonotypes with MiXCR, one entry per CDR3 protein. The repertoire holds over 550,000 distinct CDR3 sequences, with roughly a tenth as singletons. Sequences were derived from PBMCs from the stem cell graft donor, sampled from the stem cell graft. These receptors were collected from a human donor who donated a stem cell graft to a child with acute myeloid leukemia.

This clonotype was found many times. V and J are TRBV5-1 and TRBJ2-6, with D unclear. The CDR3 contains 13 residues. V lost 7 bases to trimming and J lost 2 bases, with 7 bases between them. Germline lookup yields CDR1 SGHRS and CDR2 YFSETQ. The CDR3 DNA follows: TGCGCCAGCCGTGGGACTGGGGCCAACGTCCTGACTTTC. Translation gives CASRGTGANVLTF. The whole variable domain, filled in from reference TRBV5-1 and TRBJ2-6, reads KAGVTQTPRYLIKTRGQQVTLSCSPISGHRSVSWYQQTPGQGLQFLFEYFSETQRNKGNFPGRFSGRQFSNSRSEMNVSTLELGDSALYLCASRGTGANVLTFGAGSRLTVL.

This clonotype appeared a few times. The rearrangement joins TRBV20-1 to TRBJ2-2; TRBD2 agrees at 8 bases. The CDR3 runs 14 residues. CDR1 and CDR2 from the germline V gene are DFQATT and SNEGSKA (reference sequence). Trimming took 3 bases from V and 7 from J; bases not matched to a gene: 7. The CDR3 sequence is CSASVLAGLGELFF. CDR3 DNA: TGCAGTGCTAGCGTCCTAGCGGGTCTCGGGGAGCTGTTTTTT.

The sample holds many counts of this clonotype. This sequence joins TRBV10-3 and TRBJ2-3, with D possibly being TRBD1 (6 bases). V lost 6 bases and J lost 2, with 9 bases in between. This CDR3 is 13 amino acids long. Per germline, CDR1 ENHRY and CDR2 SYGVKD. The CDR3 sequence is CAISAGDTDTQYF. The CDR3 DNA follows: TGTGCCATCAGCGCAGGGGACACAGATACGCAGTATTTT.